This T cell receptor beta chain emerged from a study of OX40 agonist ivuxolimab in advanced cancers. Across the whole study: Patients received intravenous ivuxolimab every 2 weeks at 0.01 to 10 mg/kg. Dose-escalation patients were diagnosed with hepatocellular carcinoma, melanoma, renal cell cancer or head and neck cancer. Males comprised about 84% of the group, whose mean age was about 61 years (range 23 to 79).

Trimming removed 5 bases from V and 7 bases from J, with 20 bases in between. CDR1 is MDHEN and CDR2 is SYDVKM in the germline V gene. The CDR3 runs 15 residues. The study's findings and limits: The mean number of expanded clones was higher in CD8+ T cells than in CD4+.

Of note for this clone: Its antigen remains unidentified.

Using immunoSEQ multiplex PCR, the repertoire was profiled, and TCRdb retains in-frame clones only, with some absent. This repertoire shows about 27,000 clones, around 86% found once; its top ten account for almost 50%. The sequences come from CD4+ or CD8+ T cells sorted from blood, collected in a trial of the OX40 agonist ivuxolimab. This chain uses TRBV28 with TRBJ1-2; D gene ambiguous. The TCR comes from an adult with an advanced solid tumor such as melanoma, head and neck, liver or kidney cancer. In nucleotides, the CDR3 is TGTGCCAGCAGTGAATACCCGGCAGGCGGTGGTGGCTACACCTTC. Residues: CASSEYPAGGGGYTF.